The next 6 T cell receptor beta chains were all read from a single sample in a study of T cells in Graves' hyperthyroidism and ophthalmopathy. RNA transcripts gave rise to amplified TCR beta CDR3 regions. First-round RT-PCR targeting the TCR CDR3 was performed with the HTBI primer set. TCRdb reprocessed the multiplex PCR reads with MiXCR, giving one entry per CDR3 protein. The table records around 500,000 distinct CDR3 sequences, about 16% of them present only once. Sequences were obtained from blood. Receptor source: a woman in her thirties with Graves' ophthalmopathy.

DNA for the CDR3: TGTGCCAGCAGCACCTCTCAACTGACGGGGTTCTATGGCTACACCTTC. This translates into CASSTSQLTGFYGYTF. The chain couples TRBV28 to TRBJ1-2, with D unclear. V lost 6 bases and J lost 4, with 21 bases in between. The CDR3 contains 16 residues. Per germline, CDR1 MDHEN and CDR2 SYDVKM.

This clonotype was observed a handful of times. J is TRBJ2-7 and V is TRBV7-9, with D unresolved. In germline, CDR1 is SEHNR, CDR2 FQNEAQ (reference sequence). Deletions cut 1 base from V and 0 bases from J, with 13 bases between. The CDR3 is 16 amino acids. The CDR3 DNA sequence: TGTGCCAGCAGCTTAGTTGGTCAGTCCTCCTCCTACGAGCAGTACTTC. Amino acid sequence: CASSLVGQSSSYEQYF.

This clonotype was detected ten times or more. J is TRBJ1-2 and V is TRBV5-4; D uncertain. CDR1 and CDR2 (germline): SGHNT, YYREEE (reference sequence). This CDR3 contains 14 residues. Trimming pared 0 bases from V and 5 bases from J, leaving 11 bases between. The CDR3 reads CASSLGASSYGYTF. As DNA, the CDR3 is TGTGCCAGCAGCTTGGGGGCCAGCAGTTATGGCTACACCTTC.

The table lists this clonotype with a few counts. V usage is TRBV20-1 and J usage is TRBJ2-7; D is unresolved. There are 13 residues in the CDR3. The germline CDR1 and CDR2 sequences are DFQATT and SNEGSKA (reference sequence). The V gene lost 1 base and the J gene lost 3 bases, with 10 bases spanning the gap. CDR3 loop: CSARVVGSYEQYF. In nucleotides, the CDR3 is TGCAGTGCTAGAGTTGTCGGAAGCTACGAGCAGTACTTC.

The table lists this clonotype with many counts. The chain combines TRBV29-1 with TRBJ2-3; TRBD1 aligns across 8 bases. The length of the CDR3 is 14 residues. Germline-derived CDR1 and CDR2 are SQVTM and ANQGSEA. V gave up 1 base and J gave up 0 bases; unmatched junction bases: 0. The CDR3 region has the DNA TGCAGCGTTGAAGGGACAGGGAGCACAGATACGCAGTATTTT. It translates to CSVEGTGSTDTQYF.

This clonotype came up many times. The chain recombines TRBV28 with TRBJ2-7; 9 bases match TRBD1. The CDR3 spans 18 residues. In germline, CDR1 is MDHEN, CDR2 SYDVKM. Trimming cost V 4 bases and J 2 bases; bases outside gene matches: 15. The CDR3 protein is CASSSPRAGTGLTYEQYF. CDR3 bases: TGTGCCAGCAGTTCCCCCCGAGCCGGGACAGGGCTTACCTACGAGCAGTACTTC.